This TCR beta chain stems from a study of blood T cell repertoires in COVID-19. As for the study in general: Samples of COVID-19 (acute and convalescent) were obtained from the United States, Italy and Spain. T cells, B-cell-depleted T cells, or PBMCs supplied cDNA or gDNA.

The V and J ends lost 5 bases and 6 bases respectively, with 13 bases between them. The CDR3 loop spans 14 amino acids. Germline values: CDR1 MNHNY, CDR2 SVGAGI (reference sequence). This clone was seen a handful of times. Per the study methods: For nucleated cells, counts were estimated from reference gene primer amplification. The data were produced by immunoSEQ multiplex PCR, yet TCRdb's version contains in-frame clones alone and is incomplete. V, J and clone size were drawn from that table, and D and trimming were deduced from the DNA. The sample lists approximately 76,000 clones, around 79% occurring once.

The receptor was isolated from a woman in her seventies with acute or convalescent COVID-19. The J gene is TRBJ2-2, the V gene TRBV6-6; D call uncertain. Sequences were obtained from peripheral blood. The CDR3: CASSQMVAAGELFF. The CDR3 DNA sequence: TGTGCCAGCAGTCAGATGGTGGCCGCCGGGGAGCTGTTTTTT.